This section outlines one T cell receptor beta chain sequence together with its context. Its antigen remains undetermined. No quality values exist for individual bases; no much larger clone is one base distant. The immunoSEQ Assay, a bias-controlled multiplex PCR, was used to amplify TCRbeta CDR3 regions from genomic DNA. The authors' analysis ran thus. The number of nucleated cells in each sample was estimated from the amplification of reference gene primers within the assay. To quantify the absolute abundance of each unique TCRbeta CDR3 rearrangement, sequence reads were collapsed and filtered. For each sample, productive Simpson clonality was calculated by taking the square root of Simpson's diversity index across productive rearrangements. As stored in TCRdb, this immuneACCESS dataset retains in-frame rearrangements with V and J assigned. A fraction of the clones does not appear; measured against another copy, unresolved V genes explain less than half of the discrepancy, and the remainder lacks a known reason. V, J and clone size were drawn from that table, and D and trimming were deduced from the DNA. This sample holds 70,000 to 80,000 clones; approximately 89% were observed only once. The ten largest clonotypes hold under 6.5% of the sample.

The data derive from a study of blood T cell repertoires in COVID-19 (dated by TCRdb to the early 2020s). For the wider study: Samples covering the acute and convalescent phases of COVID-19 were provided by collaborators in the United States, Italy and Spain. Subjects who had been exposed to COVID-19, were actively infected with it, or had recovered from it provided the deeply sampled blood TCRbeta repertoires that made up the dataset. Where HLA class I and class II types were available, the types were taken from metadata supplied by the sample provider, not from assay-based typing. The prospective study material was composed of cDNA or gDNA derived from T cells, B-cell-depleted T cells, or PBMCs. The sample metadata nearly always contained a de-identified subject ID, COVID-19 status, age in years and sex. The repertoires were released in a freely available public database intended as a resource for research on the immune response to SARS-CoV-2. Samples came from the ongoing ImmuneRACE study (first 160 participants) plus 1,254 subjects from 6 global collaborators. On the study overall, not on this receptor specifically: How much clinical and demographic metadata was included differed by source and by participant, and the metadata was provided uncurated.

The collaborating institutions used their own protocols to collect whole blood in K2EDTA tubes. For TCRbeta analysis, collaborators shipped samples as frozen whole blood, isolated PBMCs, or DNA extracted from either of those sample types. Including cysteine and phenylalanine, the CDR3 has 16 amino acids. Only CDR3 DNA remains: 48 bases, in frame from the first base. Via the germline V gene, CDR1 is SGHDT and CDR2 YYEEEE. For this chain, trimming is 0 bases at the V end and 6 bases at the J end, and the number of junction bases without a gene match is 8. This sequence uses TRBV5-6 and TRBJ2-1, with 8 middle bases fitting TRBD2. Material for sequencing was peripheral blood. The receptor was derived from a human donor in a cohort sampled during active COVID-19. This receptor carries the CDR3 CASSLVPGGLGNEQFF. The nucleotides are TGTGCCAGCAGCTTGGTACCGGGGGGGCTCGGCAATGAGCAGTTCTTC.